The rows below give T cell receptor beta chains drawn from one sample of a study of cytomegalovirus exposure and HLA in healthy donors. Assay: immunoSEQ multiplex PCR; the TCRdb copy retains only in-frame clones and omits some. The sample has tens of thousands of clones; approximately 80% are singletons. Sequenced sample: PBMCs. These receptors all stem from a female donor in good health and CMV-seronegative. The CDR3 runs from the conserved cysteine through the conserved F or W. A D gene is named only where the DNA matches it firmly. Size is stated for part of the rows, as once, few or many counts, or as a class when the clone is expanded.

clone_size,j_call,v_call,d_call,cdr3_aa,cdr3_nt
NA,TRBJ2-7,TRBV9,TRBD1,CASSDRDSSYEQYF,TGTGCCAGCAGCGATAGGGACAGCTCCTACGAGCAGTACTTC
NA,TRBJ2-3,TRBV19,TRBD1,CASSTGTGITSTDTQYF,TGTGCCAGTAGTACCGGGACAGGGATTACTAGCACAGATACGCAGTATTTT
NA,TRBJ1-2,TRBV27,NA,CASSPRTENYGYTF,TGTGCCAGCAGCCCCCGGACAGAAAACTATGGCTACACCTTC
NA,TRBJ2-2,TRBV5-4,NA,CASSSWGWGLANTGELFF,TGTGCCAGCAGCTCATGGGGATGGGGGCTCGCGAACACCGGGGAGCTGTTTTTT
NA,TRBJ2-2,TRBV5-1,TRBD2,CASNEGAGGTGELFF,TGCGCCAGCAATGAGGGTGCGGGGGGCACCGGGGAGCTGTTTTTT
NA,TRBJ2-7,TRBV5-6,TRBD1,CASSFRQGGKGEQYF,TGTGCCAGCAGCTTCAGACAGGGGGGAAAGGGTGAGCAGTACTTC
NA,TRBJ2-7,TRBV6-1,NA,CASSDSYEQYF,TGTGCCAGCAGTGACAGCTACGAGCAGTACTTC
NA,TRBJ1-4,TRBV7-2,NA,CASSFLRNEKLFF,TGTGCCAGCAGCTTTTTGCGTAATGAAAAACTGTTTTTT
NA,TRBJ2-1,TRBV5-1,NA,CASSYDPGEQYNEQFF,TGCGCCAGCAGCTATGATCCCGGGGAGCAATACAATGAGCAGTTCTTC
few,TRBJ2-3,TRBV4-3,TRBD2,CASSQDGPSGGSDTQYF,TGCGCCAGCAGCCAAGATGGGCCTAGCGGGGGATCAGATACGCAGTATTTT
NA,TRBJ1-5,TRBV27,TRBD1,CASSLGGTGGQPQHF,TGTGCCAGCAGTCTTGGCGGCACAGGGGGTCAGCCCCAGCATTTT
few,TRBJ2-1,TRBV15,NA,CATAQGYEQFF,TGTGCCACGGCCCAGGGTTATGAGCAGTTCTTC
NA,TRBJ2-7,TRBV5-4,NA,CASSFNDLTYEQYF,TGTGCCAGCAGCTTCAATGACTTAACCTACGAGCAGTACTTC
few,TRBJ2-1,TRBV20-1,NA,CSARDRQDRFF,TGCAGTGCCCGAGACCGACAGGACCGTTTCTTC
NA,TRBJ1-2,TRBV27,TRBD1,CASSEGQGARGYTF,TGTGCCAGCAGTGAAGGACAGGGGGCGCGTGGCTACACCTTC
NA,TRBJ1-6,TRBV6-1,TRBD1,CASSVTGGGGSYNSPLHF,TGTGCCAGCAGTGTTACAGGGGGCGGAGGGTCCTATAATTCACCCCTCCACTTT
NA,TRBJ1-4,TRBV18,TRBD1,CASSPTGVKEKLFF,TGTGCCAGCTCACCTACAGGGGTCAAGGAAAAACTGTTTTTT
NA,TRBJ2-6,TRBV7-9,TRBD1,CASSSFGTGNSGANVLTF,TGTGCCAGCAGCTCGTTCGGGACAGGGAACTCTGGGGCCAACGTCCTGACTTTC
NA,TRBJ2-5,TRBV4-1,NA,CASSQAHKGLAQETQYF,TGCGCCAGCAGCCAAGCTCATAAAGGACTGGCCCAAGAGACCCAGTACTTC
NA,TRBJ2-1,TRBV19,TRBD1,CASSNPDRVHEQFF,TGTGCCAGTAGTAACCCGGACAGGGTCCATGAGCAGTTCTTC
NA,TRBJ2-7,TRBV5-1,TRBD1,CASSLGGDSYEQYF,TGCGCCAGCAGCTTGGGTGGGGACAGCTACGAGCAGTACTTC
NA,TRBJ2-6,TRBV27,TRBD1,CASSFGTGKSGANVLTF,TGTGCCAGCAGTTTCGGGACAGGGAAGTCTGGGGCCAACGTCCTGACTTTC
NA,TRBJ2-7,TRBV18,TRBD1,CASSTQRGGQGAHEQYF,TGTGCCAGCTCCACTCAAAGGGGGGGACAGGGGGCCCACGAGCAGTACTTC
NA,TRBJ1-2,TRBV5-6,NA,CASGRLVRDYGYTF,TGTGCCAGTGGACGACTGGTGAGGGACTATGGCTACACCTTC
NA,TRBJ2-3,TRBV30,TRBD2,CAFSSGGTPSTDTQYF,TGTGCCTTCTCTAGCGGGGGGACTCCGAGCACAGATACGCAGTATTTT
NA,TRBJ1-1,TRBV5-6,NA,CASSLGFRENTEAFF,TGTGCCAGCAGCTTGGGTTTCAGGGAAAACACTGAAGCTTTCTTT
NA,TRBJ1-2,TRBV6-5,TRBD1,CASRGTGIFYGYTF,TGTGCCAGCAGGGGGACAGGGATTTTCTATGGCTACACCTTC
NA,TRBJ2-1,TRBV12-5,TRBD2,CASGLGGTSGGFPLRNEQFF,TGTGCTAGTGGTTTGGGAGGGACTAGCGGGGGGTTTCCTTTGAGGAATGAGCAGTTCTTC
NA,TRBJ2-1,TRBV5-1,TRBD1,CASSSAGTGVNEQFF,TGCGCCAGCAGTTCGGCCGGGACAGGGGTGAATGAGCAGTTCTTC
NA,TRBJ1-6,TRBV7-9,TRBD1,CASSNTKGQGAPYNSPLHF,TGTGCCAGCAGCAATACCAAAGGACAGGGGGCGCCCTATAATTCACCCCTCCACTTT
NA,TRBJ1-1,TRBV4-2,NA,CASSLGVEVGAFF,TGTGCCAGCAGCCTCGGGGTCGAGGTGGGAGCTTTCTTT
NA,TRBJ2-5,TRBV5-5,NA,CASSGGTSQETQYF,TGTGCCAGCAGCGGAGGGACGAGCCAAGAGACCCAGTACTTC
NA,TRBJ2-7,TRBV19,TRBD2,CASSITSGAFYEQYF,TGTGCCAGTAGTATTACTAGCGGGGCGTTCTACGAGCAGTACTTC
NA,TRBJ1-2,TRBV30,NA,CAWRRGANYGYTF,TGTGCCTGGAGACGGGGAGCTAACTATGGCTACACCTTC
once,TRBJ1-2,TRBV9,NA,CASSVDLRGYGYTF,TGTGCCAGCAGCGTAGACCTCAGGGGCTATGGCTACACCTTC
NA,TRBJ1-2,TRBV5-4,TRBD1,CASSPPDRDSNYGYTF,TGTGCCAGCAGCCCACCAGACAGGGACTCTAACTATGGCTACACCTTC
NA,TRBJ1-4,TRBV6-1,NA,CASSDGGTVREKLFF,TGTGCCAGCAGTGACGGAGGGACCGTTCGTGAAAAACTGTTTTTT
NA,TRBJ1-6,TRBV2,TRBD1,CASRAGGVYSPLHF,TGTGCCAGCAGGGCAGGGGGCGTTTATTCACCCCTCCACTTT
NA,TRBJ2-7,TRBV2,NA,CASGSSYEQYF,TGTGCCAGCGGGAGCTCCTACGAGCAGTACTTC
once,TRBJ2-7,TRBV27,TRBD1,CASSLIDNRGFEQYF,TGTGCCAGCAGTTTGATTGATAACAGGGGGTTCGAGCAGTACTTC
NA,TRBJ2-5,TRBV7-2,NA,CASSTGRETQYF,TGTGCCAGCAGCACAGGGAGAGAGACCCAGTACTTC
once,TRBJ2-1,TRBV7-7,NA,CASFLTPYAGAHNEQFF,TGTGCTAGCTTCCTAACCCCCTACGCGGGGGCCCACAATGAGCAGTTCTTC
NA,TRBJ2-3,TRBV27,NA,CASSPRRTDTQYF,TGTGCCAGCAGTCCCCGGAGGACAGATACGCAGTATTTT
NA,TRBJ2-4,TRBV2,NA,CASRVGGAKNIQYF,TGTGCCAGCAGGGTAGGGGGAGCCAAAAACATTCAGTACTTC
NA,TRBJ2-5,TRBV5-6,TRBD1,CASSFLQGAGETQYF,TGTGCCAGCAGCTTTTTGCAGGGGGCTGGAGAGACCCAGTACTTC